A selection of T cell receptor beta chains follows, all from one sample in a study of PD-1 blockade in classical Hodgkin lymphoma. Profiling relied on immunoSEQ multiplex PCR, and the TCRdb table lists in-frame clones only, not all of them. There are about 25,000 clones in the sample; approximately 69% occur only once, and 2.5% to 3.5% lies in the top ten. Specimen: peripheral blood mononuclear cells (PBMCs), collected at baseline. The receptors come from a human donor with classical Hodgkin lymphoma. Each CDR3 is given with its conserved first and last residue. D genes are given only for firm matches. The size of a clone is reported for some rows only, either as once, few or many, or as a class for expanded clones.

D: TRBD1
V: TRBV25-1
J: TRBJ1-2
size: -
DNA: TGTGCCAGCAGTGGGGGACAGGGCTGGATAAACTATGGCTACACCTTC
CDR3: CASSGGQGWINYGYTF

D: TRBD2
V: TRBV7-2
J: TRBJ2-7
size: -
DNA: TGTGCCAGCAGCGCCGAGCGGGGGCAGTACTTC
CDR3: CASSAERGQYF

D: -
V: TRBV19
J: TRBJ1-1
size: -
DNA: TGTGCCAGTACCCCACAGGGTTTGGGCGAAGCTTTCTTT
CDR3: CASTPQGLGEAFF

D: TRBD1
V: TRBV4-1
J: TRBJ2-7
size: -
DNA: TGCGCCAGCAGCCAGTCAGACAGGGACGACCACGAGCAGTACTTC
CDR3: CASSQSDRDDHEQYF

D: -
V: TRBV19
J: TRBJ2-5
size: -
DNA: TGTGCCAGTAGTGAGGGCAGACAAGAGACCCAGTACTTC
CDR3: CASSEGRQETQYF

D: -
V: TRBV4-1
J: TRBJ1-4
size: few
DNA: TGCGCCAGCAGCCAAGATCCCGGGACGAATGAAAAACTGTTTTTT
CDR3: CASSQDPGTNEKLFF

D: -
V: TRBV6-6
J: TRBJ1-6
size: few
DNA: TGTGCCAGCAGTTTCGTCGGACAGATTCATTCACCCCTCCACTTT
CDR3: CASSFVGQIHSPLHF

D: -
V: TRBV30
J: TRBJ1-2
size: -
DNA: TGTGCCTGGAGGGGACGGACCTATGGCTACACCTTC
CDR3: CAWRGRTYGYTF

D: TRBD1
V: TRBV5-6
J: TRBJ1-1
size: -
DNA: TGTGCCAGCAGCTTGTGGGGGACAGGGACCACTGAAGCTTTCTTT
CDR3: CASSLWGTGTTEAFF

D: -
V: TRBV7-2
J: TRBJ2-7
size: few
DNA: TGTGCCAGCAGCGCGGGGACTCTCTACGAGCAGTACTTC
CDR3: CASSAGTLYEQYF

D: -
V: TRBV6-6
J: TRBJ1-3
size: -
DNA: TGTGCCAGCCTTGACAGCTTCTCTGGAAACACCATATATTTT
CDR3: CASLDSFSGNTIYF

D: -
V: TRBV5-6
J: TRBJ2-2
size: -
DNA: TGTGCCAGCAGCCCGACAGTGAACACCGGGGAGCTGTTTTTT
CDR3: CASSPTVNTGELFF

D: TRBD2
V: TRBV4-1
J: TRBJ2-3
size: -
DNA: TGCGCCAGCAGCCACACTAGCGGGGCAGATACGCAGTATTTT
CDR3: CASSHTSGADTQYF

D: TRBD2
V: TRBV7-2
J: TRBJ2-5
size: few
DNA: TGTGCCAGCAGCTTAGGGGTCCTAGCGGGGGGGCAAGAGACCCAGTACTTC
CDR3: CASSLGVLAGGQETQYF

D: -
V: TRBV4-3
J: TRBJ2-1
size: few
DNA: TGCGCCAGCAGCCAAGATGCCACCGGCGGTCACAATGAGCAGTTCTTC
CDR3: CASSQDATGGHNEQFF

D: -
V: TRBV25-1
J: TRBJ1-5
size: -
DNA: TGTGCCAGCAGTGAATTCGGGGGAGGGCAGCCCCAGCATTTT
CDR3: CASSEFGGGQPQHF

D: -
V: TRBV29-1
J: TRBJ1-1
size: few
DNA: TGCAGCGCTACTTCGTACCTGGGGGTGAGGGGCGAGAGTACTGAAGCTTTCTTT
CDR3: CSATSYLGVRGESTEAFF

D: TRBD1
V: TRBV19
J: TRBJ1-1
size: -
DNA: TGTGCCAGTAGTATAGAGGGACAGGGGAGGACTGAAGCTTTCTTT
CDR3: CASSIEGQGRTEAFF

D: -
V: TRBV28
J: TRBJ2-1
size: -
DNA: TGTGCCAGCAGTTTCAATGAGCAGTTCTTC
CDR3: CASSFNEQFF

D: -
V: TRBV4-1
J: TRBJ1-4
size: -
DNA: TGCGCCAGCAGCCAAGATACAGGCTGGGATGAAAAACTGTTTTTT
CDR3: CASSQDTGWDEKLFF

D: -
V: TRBV5-4
J: TRBJ2-3
size: -
DNA: TGTGCCAGCAGGGCCGGGACGGCTAGCACAGATACGCAGTATTTT
CDR3: CASRAGTASTDTQYF

D: -
V: TRBV6-5
J: TRBJ2-7
size: -
DNA: TGTGCCAGCAGTTTATCGGGGGACGGCTACGAGCAGTACTTC
CDR3: CASSLSGDGYEQYF

D: TRBD1
V: TRBV7-9
J: TRBJ2-7
size: -
DNA: TGTGCCAGCGGACAGGGCATCTACGAGCAGTACTTC
CDR3: CASGQGIYEQYF

D: TRBD1
V: TRBV4-3
J: TRBJ2-5
size: -
DNA: TGCGCCAGCAGCCAAGAATGGACAGGGCGAGGGGAGACCCAGTACTTC
CDR3: CASSQEWTGRGETQYF

D: -
V: TRBV6-6
J: TRBJ1-2
size: once
DNA: TGTGCTTATGGGGGGCCTAACTATGGCTACACCTTC
CDR3: CAYGGPNYGYTF

D: -
V: TRBV5-1
J: TRBJ2-6
size: -
DNA: TGCGCCAGCAGCCGGGACGGCAGCTCTGGGGCCAACGTCCTGACTTTC
CDR3: CASSRDGSSGANVLTF

D: -
V: TRBV15
J: TRBJ1-1
size: -
DNA: TGTGCCACCAGCAGGGGTCCGCGCACTGAAGCTTTCTTT
CDR3: CATSRGPRTEAFF

D: -
V: TRBV6-6
J: TRBJ2-7
size: few
DNA: TGTGCCAGCAGTTACTCCGGGATCCACCAAGAGCAGTACTTC
CDR3: CASSYSGIHQEQYF

D: -
V: TRBV7-8
J: TRBJ1-5
size: -
DNA: TGTGCCAGCAGCTTATCGGGAACTGGCAATCAGCCCCAGCATTTT
CDR3: CASSLSGTGNQPQHF

D: TRBD2
V: TRBV11-3
J: TRBJ2-3
size: -
DNA: TGTGCCAGCAGCCGGATTCGGACTAGCGGGGACACAGATACGCAGTATTTT
CDR3: CASSRIRTSGDTDTQYF

D: -
V: TRBV2
J: TRBJ2-7
size: -
DNA: TGTGCCAGCACTGGGGGAGAGCAGTACTTC
CDR3: CASTGGEQYF

D: -
V: TRBV19
J: TRBJ1-1
size: -
DNA: TGTGCCAGTAGCACACCCTGGCACGGGGGCGACACTGAAGCTTTCTTT
CDR3: CASSTPWHGGDTEAFF

D: TRBD2
V: TRBV4-2
J: TRBJ2-6
size: -
DNA: TGTGCCAGCAGCCAAGATAGTTGGCGGGGGGGCCTCTCCAGCCTCTCTGGGGCCAACGTCCTGACTTTC
CDR3: CASSQDSWRGGLSSLSGANVLTF

D: -
V: TRBV6-5
J: TRBJ2-5
size: -
DNA: TGTGCCAGCAGGGCAGGACAGAACCAAGAGACCCAGTACTTC
CDR3: CASRAGQNQETQYF

D: TRBD1
V: TRBV30
J: TRBJ1-4
size: -
DNA: TGTGCCTGGAGTGACGGACAGGGGGCTCAAGAAAAACTGTTTTTT
CDR3: CAWSDGQGAQEKLFF

D: TRBD1
V: TRBV2
J: TRBJ2-5
size: few
DNA: TGTGCCAGCAGCGCGACAGGGGGCCGGGGGGAGACCCAGTACTTC
CDR3: CASSATGGRGETQYF

D: TRBD1
V: TRBV4-2
J: TRBJ1-1
size: -
DNA: TGTGCCAGCAGCCAAGGGCAGGGGGTGGTGAACACTGAAGCTTTCTTT
CDR3: CASSQGQGVVNTEAFF

D: TRBD1
V: TRBV19
J: TRBJ1-5
size: -
DNA: TGTGCCAGTAGTATAGGCGCAGGGGGTAATCAGCCCCAGCATTTT
CDR3: CASSIGAGGNQPQHF

D: -
V: TRBV5-5
J: TRBJ1-1
size: -
DNA: TGTGCCAGCAGCTTGGCCTTGGCATCCATGAACACTGAAGCTTTCTTT
CDR3: CASSLALASMNTEAFF

D: -
V: TRBV5-1
J: TRBJ2-3
size: medium-sized
DNA: TGCGCCAGCAGCCTGAACTCGGATACGCAGTATTTT
CDR3: CASSLNSDTQYF

D: -
V: TRBV30
J: TRBJ1-3
size: -
DNA: TGTGCCTGGGAAACAGGAAACACCATATATTTT
CDR3: CAWETGNTIYF

D: -
V: TRBV9
J: TRBJ2-7
size: once
DNA: TGTGCCAGCAGCGTAGGACTTCGGACAGCCTCCTACGAGCAGTACTTC
CDR3: CASSVGLRTASYEQYF

D: -
V: TRBV5-6
J: TRBJ1-6
size: -
DNA: TGTGCCAGCAGCTTGGCCGGACTTTTTCATTCACCCCTCCACTTT
CDR3: CASSLAGLFHSPLHF

D: -
V: TRBV11-1
J: TRBJ1-1
size: -
DNA: TGTGCCAGCAGCTTTTCTCGATCAAACGAAGGAGGAGCTTTCTTT
CDR3: CASSFSRSNEGGAFF

D: TRBD2
V: TRBV4-3
J: TRBJ2-3
size: -
DNA: TGCGCCAGCAGCCCGACTAGCGGGGGGGCAACAGATACGCAGTATTTT
CDR3: CASSPTSGGATDTQYF

D: TRBD2
V: TRBV7-8
J: TRBJ2-7
size: -
DNA: TGTGCCAGCAGCTTATTGGCTAGCGGGGGATCGGGCGACTACGAGCAGTACTTC
CDR3: CASSLLASGGSGDYEQYF